The source of this TCR beta chain is a study of T cell repertoires in cytomegalovirus infection. Looking at the study overall: Public signatures in TCR beta pointed to CMV infection and matching HLA type. Study results and caveats: What dominated the ex vivo response were HLA-C-restricted CMV-specific TCR beta clonotypes. The cumulative frequency of public TCR beta families distinguished individuals who carried CMV together with the relevant HLA.

This clonotype has at least ten counts. The target antigen is unknown. TCRdb passed the reads through MiXCR, listing each CDR3 protein once. This sample yields around 110,000 distinct CDR3 sequences, of which about 9.4% are seen a single time; around a third belongs to the top ten. Sequencing input: PBMCs, sequenced either directly or after in vitro stimulation (not recorded which). This TCR was sampled from a human donor in good health (CMV status not recorded). Some clones in this sample may be carry-over from other donors' samples.

The CDR3 DNA is TGTGCCAGCAGTTTTCTAACCCTTGGGACAGGGAAGGATCAGCCCCAGCATTTT. Amino acid sequence: CASSFLTLGTGKDQPQHF. This chain uses TRBV28 with TRBJ1-5, with 9 positions matching TRBD1. CDR3 length: 18 amino acids. V was pared by 3 bases and J by 5 bases, with 14 bases of the junction left unmatched. Germline-derived CDR1 and CDR2 are MDHEN and SYDVKM.